The 4 T cell receptor beta chains below all came from one sample that was sequenced in a study of blood T cell repertoires in COVID-19 (dated by TCRdb to between 2020 and 2021). The library was made by the immunoSEQ multiplex PCR assay. TCRdb took this table from immuneACCESS and kept in-frame rearrangements with V and J called. Such tables lack part of the clones; where checked against another copy, unresolved V genes explain under half of the gap, and the rest is unexplained. Present in this sample are under 350,000 clones, around 90% of which were seen just once. Of the sample, 1.7% falls within the top ten clones. Sequencing was done on a sample of PBMCs or T cells enriched from blood (not recorded which). These TCRs come from a middle-aged woman who had recovered from COVID-19.

The chain uses TRBV5-1 and TRBJ2-2; TRBD1 matches at 10 bases. CDR1 and CDR2 from the germline V gene are SGHRS and YFSETQ. The J segment lost 4 bases and the V segment lost 10 bases, leaving 7 bases of the junction unmatched. The CDR3 spans 14 residues. CDR3 loop: CAARGQGSTGELFF. The CDR3 coding sequence is TGCGCCGCTAGGGGACAGGGGAGCACCGGGGAGCTGTTTTTT.

J is TRBJ1-2 and V is TRBV4-3; TRBD1 matches 9 bases. J gave up 6 bases and V 1 base, and 15 bases lay outside the gene matches. Germline assignment: CDR1 LGHNA and CDR2 YSLEER. The CDR3 sequence is 18 residues long. The CDR3 reads CASSQAGTGRVSMDGYTF. The CDR3 DNA reads TGCGCCAGCAGCCAAGCAGGGACAGGGAGAGTGTCTATGGATGGCTACACCTTC.

The chain employs TRBV5-4 and TRBJ1-1; D gene ambiguous. The V and J ends lost 0 bases and 4 bases respectively, with 13 bases between them. The germline gives CDR1 SGHNT, CDR2 YYREEE (reference sequence). The CDR3 runs 15 residues. The CDR3 region is CASSLGHLRITEAFF. Written as DNA, the CDR3 is TGTGCCAGCAGCTTGGGACACCTAAGGATCACTGAAGCTTTCTTT.

The chain links TRBV7-9 to TRBJ2-2; perhaps TRBD1 as D (6 bases). Trimming removed 3 bases from V and 4 bases from J, with 12 bases in between. The CDR3 sequence is 15 residues long. The V gene's germline CDR1 is SEHNR and CDR2 FQNEAQ (reference sequence). In DNA form, the CDR3 reads TGTGCCAGCAGCTTGATCCAGGGGACCACCGGGGAGCTGTTTTTT. This sequence encodes CASSLIQGTTGELFF.